This TCR beta chain came from a study of breast tumors, draining lymph nodes, adjacent tissues. Points from the study as a whole: Tumor T cell lymph node origin was a supported hypothesis, not proven. Tumor repertoires ranked between lymph nodes and nontumor tissue in diversity, with V and J gene preferences. Most tumor T cells seemingly derive from lymph node, then expand in tumor. Compared with basal-like, luminal-like tumors shared significantly more repertoire with nontumor tissue.

TCRdb analysed the multiplex PCR reads with MiXCR anew, one entry per CDR3 protein. The sample consists of some 230,000 distinct CDR3 sequences, less than 40% of them appearing once. Breast cancer patients provided tissue from their axillary draining lymph nodes. Points on this clonotype: Its matching antigen is unknown.

The receptor was derived from a female donor with breast cancer. Some clones in this sample may be carry-over from other donors' samples. The sequenced material came from axillary lymph node tissue.

The CDR3: CASRLGTGAKNIQYF. The CDR3 DNA reads as TGTGCCAGCAGACTCGGGACAGGAGCCAAAAACATTCAGTACTTC. This chain joins TRBV6-5 and TRBJ2-4, with 8 bases fitting TRBD1. Per germline, CDR1 MNHEY and CDR2 SVGAGI. The junction had 4 bases not matched to a gene; V was cut back by 6 bases and J by 0 bases. The CDR3 loop spans 15 amino acids.